This T cell receptor (beta chain) was captured by sequencing in a study of blood T cell repertoires in COVID-19. On the study more broadly: Samples came from the United States, Italy and Spain, spanning acute and convalescent COVID-19. PBMCs, B-cell-depleted T cells, or T cells provided the cDNA or gDNA that made up the material.

V shed 3 bases and J 0 bases; nucleotides not matched to a gene: 7. CDR1 is KGHSH and CDR2 is LQKENI in the germline V gene. The CDR3 loop spans 17 amino acids. Per the authors' pipeline: Nucleated cell number was recorded as an estimate derived from reference gene primer amplification. TCRdb's copy holds only in-frame clones and misses some; the assay was immunoSEQ multiplex PCR. V, J and clone size derive from that table, while D and trimming were established from the DNA sequence. The profile shows 55,000 to 95,000 clones, 65% to 85% of them singletons. The TCR was taken from a woman aged 55-69 years with acute or convalescent COVID-19. Sequenced sample: peripheral blood. The gene calls are TRBV18 and TRBJ1-3; TRBD1 aligns across 8 bases. This CDR3 reads CASSPDMGQVSGNTIYF. The DNA of the CDR3 is TGTGCCAGCTCACCGGATATGGGACAGGTCTCTGGAAACACCATATATTTT.